One T cell receptor (beta chain) is described in this entry. No antigen is known for it. PCR or immunohistochemistry showed mismatch repair deficiency in every enrolled patient. TCR sequencing covered a few patients who responded to pembrolizumab. Assay used: immunoSEQ multiplex PCR; TCRdb lists only in-frame clones, some missing. The repertoire has under 150,000 clones, approximately 91% of them found once; the top ten carry approximately 10%. These data are taken from a study of PD-1 blockade in mismatch repair-deficient tumors. Overall study context: Patients had approximately 13 mismatch repair-deficient cancer types and were previously treated and progressing. The study, taken as a whole, reports: Tumor-resident clones, often absent from pretreatment blood, expanded after pembrolizumab and then contracted.

The germline V and J ends were trimmed by 0 bases and 4 bases, with 18 bases remaining between them. Germline V gene data show CDR1 as LGHNA and CDR2 as YSLEER. CDR3 size: 18 residues. The sequence came from an adult with mismatch repair-deficient cancer. The sequencing used peripheral blood, collected 70 to 73 weeks after starting pembrolizumab. The chain uses TRBV4-3 and TRBJ2-2; D is possibly TRBD1 (5 bases). The CDR3 DNA reads TGCGCCAGCAGCCAAGATCCCCGCAGGGAATGGGGCACCGGGGAGCTGTTTTTT. Translated, it gives CASSQDPRREWGTGELFF.